One and the same sample provided the 17 T cell receptor beta chains below, sequenced in a study of control samples from healthy donors and cancer patients. This table comes from immunoSEQ multiplex PCR, and its TCRdb copy is limited to in-frame clones, with some not included. Altogether tens of thousands of clones are present, roughly nine tenths being singletons, with the ten largest covering about 4.2%. Sequenced: blood. These TCRs come from a woman aged 50 to 60 in good health.

The CDR3 nucleotides are TGTGCCATCCGCGGACGGAATCAGCCCCAGCATTTT. Its protein product is CAIRGRNQPQHF. The genes are TRBV10-3 and TRBJ1-5; no definite D call. Germline assignment: CDR1 ENHRY and CDR2 SYGVKD. The CDR3 is made up of 12 amino acids. Trimming pared 8 bases from V and 4 bases from J, leaving 9 bases between.

This clone was seen more than once but under ten times. The rearrangement links TRBV28 to TRBJ1-1; D gene uncertain. The germline CDR1 and CDR2 sequences are MDHEN and SYDVKM. V lost 6 bases and J 8 bases, leaving 10 bases between the germline ends. CDR3 length: 11 amino acids. DNA of the CDR3: TGTGCCAGCAGAGGAAAGCCAGAAGCTTTCTTT. It codes for CASRGKPEAFF.

The rearrangement uses TRBV5-1 and TRBJ2-2, with a weak D call TRBD2 (6 bases). The CDR3 has 14 amino acids. From germline, CDR1 is SGHRS and CDR2 YFSETQ. V was shortened by 6 bases and J by 2 bases, with 11 bases between the two germline ends. CDR3 nucleotides: TGCGCCAGCATTGGGGGGACCAACACCGGGGAGCTGTTTTTT. This codes for CASIGGTNTGELFF. Complete variable domain (other parts from reference TRBV5-1 and TRBJ2-2): KAGVTQTPRYLIKTRGQQVTLSCSPISGHRSVSWYQQTPGQGLQFLFEYFSETQRNKGNFPGRFSGRQFSNSRSEMNVSTLELGDSALYLCASIGGTNTGELFFGEGSRLTVL.

In this sample, this clone turned up once. The gene calls are TRBV18 and TRBJ2-7; no firm D call. The CDR3 is 13 amino acids. V lost 7 bases and J lost 0, with 10 bases in between. The germline gives CDR1 KGHSH, CDR2 LQKENI. The CDR3 bases are TGTGCCAGCTTCTCACCCCTCTCCTACGAGCAGTACTTC. This encodes CASFSPLSYEQYF.

The chain carries TRBV12-5 and TRBJ1-1; weak D call: TRBD1 (5 bases). Germline-derived CDR1 and CDR2 are LGHNT and FRNRAP. V was clipped by 1 base and J by 5 bases, with 20 bases between them. The CDR3 loop spans 17 amino acids. The CDR3 nucleotides are TGTGCTAGTGGTTTGGACCCCGGGGGGGGGATTGGGACTGAAGCTTTCTTT. Translation gives CASGLDPGGGIGTEAFF. Drawing the rest from reference TRBV12-5 and TRBJ1-1, the complete variable domain is DARVTQTPRHKVTEMGQEVTMRCQPILGHNTVFWYRQTMMQGLELLAYFRNRAPLDDSGMPKDRFSAEMPDATLATLKIQPSEPRDSAVYFCASGLDPGGGIGTEAFFGQGTRLTVV.

This rearrangement joins TRBV11-3 to TRBJ2-5; D is ambiguous. Trimming took off 0 bases at V and 2 bases at J, with 7 bases between the two ends. There are 14 residues in the CDR3. Per germline, CDR1 SGHNT and CDR2 YENEEA. CDR3 amino acids: CASSLDGQQETQYF. CDR3 DNA sequence: TGTGCCAGCAGCTTAGACGGGCAGCAAGAGACCCAGTACTTC.

V usage is TRBV29-1 and J usage is TRBJ1-6, with D perhaps matching TRBD1 (5 bases). The CDR3 loop spans 13 amino acids. The germline gives CDR1 SQVTM, CDR2 ANQGSEA. V gave up 4 bases and J gave up 3 bases, with 7 bases separating them. In DNA, the CDR3 is TGCAGCGTTGCGGGGGACTATAATTCACCCCTCCACTTT. Translation: CSVAGDYNSPLHF.

The genes are TRBV18 and TRBJ1-1, with 9 bases matching TRBD1. The V segment lost 3 bases and the J segment 6 bases; nucleotides outside the gene matches: 5. The V gene's germline CDR1 is KGHSH and CDR2 LQKENI. The CDR3 has 14 residues. This CDR3 is CASSPGQGAAEAFF. CDR3 DNA: TGTGCCAGCTCACCGGGACAGGGAGCAGCTGAAGCTTTCTTT.

The chain links TRBV29-1 to TRBJ2-3; 7 bases align to TRBD1. The V gene end was trimmed by 7 bases and the J gene end by 3 bases; junction bases not matched to a gene: 10. The CDR3 loop spans 14 amino acids. Germline V gene sequence: CDR1 SQVTM, CDR2 ANQGSEA. CDR3 in amino acids: CSGNGDSSTDTQYF. CDR3 nucleotide sequence: TGCAGCGGAAATGGGGACAGTTCAACAGATACGCAGTATTTT.

This clone was seen a single time. CDR3 amino acids: CASSEIRNDEQYF. DNA for the CDR3: TGTGCCAGCAGTGAAATACGGAACGACGAGCAGTACTTC. V and J are TRBV6-1 and TRBJ2-7; no clear D gene. This CDR3 has 13 amino acids. Germline assignment: CDR1 MNHNS and CDR2 SASEGT. The germline V and J ends were trimmed by 2 bases and 5 bases, with 10 bases remaining between them.

The CDR3 region is CASSSIRDGQETQYF. CDR3 bases: TGTGCCAGCAGTTCGATCAGGGACGGCCAAGAGACCCAGTACTTC. The rearrangement uses TRBV28 and TRBJ2-5, with D possibly being TRBD1 or TRBD2 (5 bases each). There are 15 residues in the CDR3. Trimming left V 4 bases short and J 1 base short, with 13 bases between. The V gene's germline CDR1 is MDHEN and CDR2 SYDVKM.

V is TRBV19 and J is TRBJ2-1; 10 bases map to TRBD1. The CDR3 spans 16 residues. V shed 1 base, J shed 0 bases, and the junction held 0 bases outside the gene matches. Germline assignment: CDR1 LNHDA and CDR2 SQIVND (reference sequence). The CDR3 sequence: CASSIGTGGSYNEQFF. The CDR3 DNA follows: TGTGCCAGTAGTATAGGGACAGGGGGCTCCTACAATGAGCAGTTCTTC.

V and J are TRBV5-1 and TRBJ1-2; 9 nucleotides align to TRBD1. From germline, CDR1 is SGHRS and CDR2 YFSETQ. With 4 bases clipped from V and 2 bases from J, the junction kept 6 bases outside the gene matches. The CDR3 is 15 residues long. The CDR3 is CASSPPGQGNYGYTF. DNA of the CDR3: TGCGCCAGCAGCCCACCGGGACAGGGCAACTATGGCTACACCTTC.

There are a few counts of this clone. This chain joins TRBV6-5 and TRBJ2-1, with D unclear. The CDR3 contains 13 residues. Germline CDR1 and CDR2: MNHEY and SVGAGI. V was trimmed by 2 bases and J by 5 bases, leaving 7 bases between them. CDR3 bases: TGTGCCAGCAGTTACCAGAAACACAATGAGCAGTTCTTC. As protein: CASSYQKHNEQFF.

Regarding this clone: The same CDR3 is also encoded by other DNA sequences in this sample. The chain employs TRBV12-3 or TRBV12-4 and TRBJ2-7, with no clear D. V was cut by 6 bases and J by 3 bases, with 6 bases left in between. This CDR3 is 11 amino acids long. CDR3 nucleotide sequence: TGTGCCAGCAGCTTACTCTACGAGCAGTACTTC. Its translation: CASSLLYEQYF.

The chain is built from TRBV3-1 (or the pseudogene TRBV3-2) and TRBJ1-1, with TRBD1 matching over 10 bases. The CDR3 extends over 16 amino acids. V shed 0 bases and J 4 bases; nucleotides not matched to a gene: 5. Germline loops: CDR1 LGHDT, CDR2 YNNKEL (reference sequence). The CDR3 protein is CASSQEWGQGSTEAFF. DNA of the CDR3: TGTGCCAGCAGCCAAGAATGGGGACAGGGGTCCACTGAAGCTTTCTTT.

The chain links TRBV14 to TRBJ2-7; TRBD2 aligns across 15 bases. The germline V gene has CDR1 SGHDN and CDR2 FVKESK. The CDR3 totals 17 residues. After removal of 3 bases from V and 8 bases from J, the junction contained 11 bases not matched to a gene. In DNA form, the CDR3 reads TGTGCCAGCAGCCACGCGTCGGGACTAGCGGGAGGTTACAAGCAGTACTTC. Protein sequence: CASSHASGLAGGYKQYF.